The following is a TCR beta chain sequence with its context. Trimming shortened V by 4 bases and J by 8 bases, and 14 bases separated the two germline ends. The CDR3 length is 14 residues. Germline assignment: CDR1 LNHDA and CDR2 SQIVND (reference sequence). The source of the sample is a study of blood T cell repertoires in COVID-19. Some clones are missing from TCRdb's copy, which holds only in-frame ones; the method was immunoSEQ multiplex PCR. This sample has some 170,000 clones, with roughly 84% found just once. The chain has TRBV19 and TRBJ1-4; the D gene is possibly TRBD1 (5 bases). Input material: PBMCs or T cells enriched from blood (not recorded which). This TCR was recovered from a human donor with acute COVID-19. The donor label of this sample is uncertain. The CDR3 bases are TGTGCCAGTAGTAGGAGGGCAGGGTTGGAAAAACTGTTTTTT. It translates to CASSRRAGLEKLFF.